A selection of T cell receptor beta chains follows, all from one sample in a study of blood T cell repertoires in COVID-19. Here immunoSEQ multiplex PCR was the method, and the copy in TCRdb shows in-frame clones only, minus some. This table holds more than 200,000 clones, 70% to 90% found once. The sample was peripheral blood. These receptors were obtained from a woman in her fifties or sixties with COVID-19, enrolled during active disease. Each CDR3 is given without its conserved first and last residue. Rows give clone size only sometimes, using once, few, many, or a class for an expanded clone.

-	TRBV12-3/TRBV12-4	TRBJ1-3	ASRAQGGNTIY
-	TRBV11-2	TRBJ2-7	ASSLSRLSYEQY
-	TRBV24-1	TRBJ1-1	ATSDRTGGWAF
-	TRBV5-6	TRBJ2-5	ASSWGGRGETQY
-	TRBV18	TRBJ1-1	ASSLRDRVGYTEAF
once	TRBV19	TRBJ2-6	ASTGTGSISGANVLT
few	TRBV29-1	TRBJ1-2	SVVSGFGGYT
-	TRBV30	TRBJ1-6	AWTPGNSPLH
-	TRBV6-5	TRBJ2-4	ASTSQGLTQNIQY
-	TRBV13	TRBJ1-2	ASSLNRANQHYGYT
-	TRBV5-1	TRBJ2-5	ASSLAGQYQETQY
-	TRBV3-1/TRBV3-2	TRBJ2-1	ASSQALSQGDNEQF
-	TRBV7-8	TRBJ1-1	ASSLGGSQPEAF
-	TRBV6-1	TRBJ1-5	ASSEGSSNQPQH
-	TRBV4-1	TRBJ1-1	ASSLPPGTPNTEAF
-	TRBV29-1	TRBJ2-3	SVEERGGLTDTQY
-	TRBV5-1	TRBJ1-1	ASSLDGAGGGFGTEAF
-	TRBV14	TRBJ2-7	ASSQVLGGEQY
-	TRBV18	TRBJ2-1	ASSPITSGGYNEQF
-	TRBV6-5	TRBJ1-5	ASSNRIGNQPQH
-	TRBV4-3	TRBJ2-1	ASSQDRGTGGSEQF
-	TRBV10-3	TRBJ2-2	AISDGAGGTGELF
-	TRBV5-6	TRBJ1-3	ASSFPTGAGNTIY
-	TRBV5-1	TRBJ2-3	ASSLSLIDTQY
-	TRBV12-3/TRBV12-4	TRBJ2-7	ASSLGLAYEQY
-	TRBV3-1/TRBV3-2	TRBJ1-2	ASTPTRTGGYT
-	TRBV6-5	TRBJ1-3	ASTSSGNTIY
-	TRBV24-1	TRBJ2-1	ATQRFRGNEQF
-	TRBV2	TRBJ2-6	ASSEGRSGGANVLT
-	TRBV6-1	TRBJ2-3	ASSVTSGGRTDTQY
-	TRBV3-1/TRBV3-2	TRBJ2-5	ASSQEGGEETQY
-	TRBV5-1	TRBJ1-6	ASSLGQGLRSPLH
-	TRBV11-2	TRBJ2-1	ASSLNLARDFFNEQF
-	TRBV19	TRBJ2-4	ASSHRKNIQY
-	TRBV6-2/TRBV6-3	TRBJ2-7	ASSYPLWGGQYEQY
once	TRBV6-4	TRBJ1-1	ASSDHGSRARTEAF
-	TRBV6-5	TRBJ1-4	ASIGETNEKLF
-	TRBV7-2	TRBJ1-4	ASSSPPRREKLF
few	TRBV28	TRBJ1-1	ASRSAARGEAF
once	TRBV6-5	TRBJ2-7	ASLHGAGPPFEQY
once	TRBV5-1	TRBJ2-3	ASSWARTDTQY
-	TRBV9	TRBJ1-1	ASSPLGALNTEAF
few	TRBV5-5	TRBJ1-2	ASSLVNPYGYT
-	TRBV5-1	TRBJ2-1	ASSLQPSGGINTYNEQF
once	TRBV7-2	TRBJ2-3	ASSPSGQRTDTQY
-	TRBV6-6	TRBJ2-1	ASSYLAGEQF